Presented here are 21 T cell receptor beta chains from one specimen sequenced in a study of control samples from healthy donors and cancer patients. Repertoires were generated with immunoSEQ multiplex PCR, while TCRdb's copy carries only in-frame clones and drops some. The sample lists some 71,000 clones, approximately 89% occurring once. Input material: PBMCs. All receptors derive from a man in his fifties or sixties with lung cancer.

The CDR3 nucleotides read TGTGCCAGCAGCAGGAACGGGGGCATCACAGATACGCAGTATTTT. Translating gives CASSRNGGITDTQYF. V and J are TRBV5-4 and TRBJ2-3; D is tentatively TRBD1 or TRBD2 (6 bases each). The germline V gene encodes CDR1 SGHNT and CDR2 YYREEE (reference sequence). CDR3 length: 15 residues. V lost 4 bases and J lost 2, with 14 bases in between.

This sequence joins TRBV5-1 and TRBJ2-6; no definite D call. Trimming left V 8 bases short and J 0 bases short, with 12 bases between. Germline CDR1 and CDR2: SGHRS and YFSETQ. The CDR3 covers 15 residues. CDR3 in DNA: TGCGCCAGTCATCTTGGGATCTCTGGGGCCAACGTCCTGACTTTC. Translating gives CASHLGISGANVLTF. Full variable domain (rest looked up from reference TRBV5-1 and TRBJ2-6): KAGVTQTPRYLIKTRGQQVTLSCSPISGHRSVSWYQQTPGQGLQFLFEYFSETQRNKGNFPGRFSGRQFSNSRSEMNVSTLELGDSALYLCASHLGISGANVLTFGAGSRLTVL.

CDR3 in DNA: TGTGCCAGCAGTTCCACGAGACAGGATAATGAAAAACTGTTTTTT. This translates into CASSSTRQDNEKLFF. The V call is TRBV27, the J call TRBJ1-4, with D possibly being TRBD1 (6 bases). Trimming removed 4 bases from V and 4 bases from J, with 13 bases in between. The germline V gene encodes CDR1 MNHEY and CDR2 SMNVEV (reference sequence). This CDR3 comprises 15 residues.

This clone has ten or more counts. This chain joins TRBV7-8 and TRBJ1-1, with D hard to call. Trimming stripped 5 bases from V and 7 bases from J, with 11 bases between. Germline V gives CDR1 SGHVS, CDR2 FQNEAQ. The CDR3 is made up of 12 amino acids. CDR3 in amino acids: CASSQDRSEAFF. For the CDR3, the DNA is TGTGCCAGCAGCCAGGATAGGAGTGAAGCTTTCTTT.

This clone was counted once. The CDR3 coding sequence is TGTGCCAGCAGTATTGGGACAGACGTCTACGAGCAGTACGTC. Its translation is CASSIGTDVYEQYV. This chain uses TRBV5-4 with TRBJ2-7; 7 bases agree with TRBD1. Germline CDR1 is SGHNT and CDR2 is YYREEE (reference sequence). This CDR3 has 14 amino acids. The V gene end was trimmed by 5 bases and the J gene end by 3 bases; junction bases not matched to a gene: 8.

This clone has more than one count but fewer than ten. V gene TRBV3-1 (or the pseudogene TRBV3-2) combines with J gene TRBJ2-3; TRBD2 matches 13 bases. Germline V gene sequence: CDR1 LGHDT, CDR2 YNNKEL (reference sequence). This CDR3 region has 15 residues. Losses at the gene ends were 4 bases for V and 4 bases for J; bases not matched to a gene: 2. The CDR3 loop is CASSLLAGGPDTQYF. CDR3 sequence (DNA): TGTGCCAGCAGCCTACTAGCGGGGGGGCCAGATACGCAGTATTTT.

V gene TRBV2 combines with J gene TRBJ1-4, with unresolved D. Germline V gene sequence: CDR1 SNHLY, CDR2 FYNNEI. Trimming shortened V by 3 bases and J by 8 bases, and 13 bases separated the two germline ends. This CDR3 spans 14 amino acids. CDR3 protein: CASSEVWIGEKLFF. CDR3 DNA sequence: TGTGCCAGCAGTGAGGTATGGATCGGGGAAAAACTGTTTTTT.

The chain uses TRBV3-1 (or the pseudogene TRBV3-2) and TRBJ2-3; D gene uncertain. From germline, CDR1 is LGHDT and CDR2 YNNKEL (reference sequence). Trimming removed 7 bases at V and 2 bases at J, with 13 bases between. This CDR3 contains 14 residues. The CDR3 bases are TGTGCCAGCACCCACGGTGGCCACACAGATACGCAGTATTTT. Its protein product is CASTHGGHTDTQYF.

The chain employs TRBV6-6 and TRBJ2-5; D possibly corresponds to TRBD2 (7 bases). Germline V CDR1 and CDR2: MNHNY, SVGAGI (reference sequence). This CDR3 contains 15 residues. The V end lost 2 bases, the J end lost 2 bases, and 12 bases lay between the germline ends. CDR3 coding DNA: TGTGCCAGCAGTTACCGGGGGGCTCAACAAGAGACCCAGTACTTC. Amino acids: CASSYRGAQQETQYF.

CDR3 nucleotides: TGCGCCAGCAGTCAAGGCCACCCCCCCAGACAGGACAGCAATCAGCCCCAGCATTTT. Translation gives CASSQGHPPRQDSNQPQHF. The V and J genes are TRBV23-1 and TRBJ1-5; possibly TRBD1 for D (6 bases). TRBV23-1 is noted as an ORF with a role that remains uncertain. The ends were cut back, 2 bases at V and 1 base at J, with 21 bases in the middle. The CDR3 has 19 residues.

This rearrangement joins TRBV14 to TRBJ1-2; 7 nucleotides match TRBD1. The CDR3 loop spans 15 amino acids. In germline, CDR1 is SGHDN, CDR2 FVKESK. After removal of 4 bases from V and 6 bases from J, the junction contained 11 bases not matched to a gene. The CDR3 here is CASSPTQQGIDGYTF. In nucleotides, the CDR3 is TGTGCCAGCAGCCCGACCCAACAGGGGATTGATGGCTACACCTTC.

In DNA, the CDR3 is TGTGCCAGCAGCCTACAGGGCCTACCAAGAGATTCACCCCTCCACTTT. Translated, it gives CASSLQGLPRDSPLHF. The chain recombines TRBV3-1 (or the pseudogene TRBV3-2) with TRBJ1-6, with a possible D match to TRBD1 (6 bases). CDR3 length: 16 amino acids. V lost 4 bases and J lost 8, with 18 bases in between. From germline, CDR1 is LGHDT and CDR2 YNNKEL (reference sequence).

The chain has TRBV30 and TRBJ2-1, with TRBD2 matching over 11 bases. CDR3 length: 15 amino acids. Looked up from germline, CDR1 is GTSNPN and CDR2 is SVGIG (reference sequence). J was trimmed by 7 bases and V by 1 base; bases with no gene match: 6. CDR3 nucleotides: TGTGCCTGGAGTGAAGGTCTAGCGGGGGGTAATGAGCAGTTCTTC. Encoded protein: CAWSEGLAGGNEQFF.

This chain connects TRBV2 to TRBJ2-2; 9 bases line up with TRBD1. Looked up from germline, CDR1 is SNHLY and CDR2 is FYNNEI. This CDR3 has 16 residues. Losses at the gene ends were 3 bases for V and 4 bases for J; bases not matched to a gene: 6. For the CDR3, the DNA is TGTGCCAGCAGTGAGCTGGGGACAGGGACCACCGGGGAGCTGTTTTTT. It translates to CASSELGTGTTGELFF.

This chain connects TRBV5-4 to TRBJ2-5; tentatively, D is TRBD1 (6 bases). This CDR3 comprises 15 residues. Germline CDR1 is SGHNT and CDR2 is YYREEE (reference sequence). The V gene lost 3 bases and the J gene lost 4 bases, with 16 bases spanning the gap. The CDR3 DNA sequence: TGTGCCAGCAGCTCGGGACAAACTCGCCCAGAGACCCAGTACTTC. Amino acids: CASSSGQTRPETQYF.

V gene TRBV27 combines with J gene TRBJ1-1; D may be TRBD1 (6 bases). The CDR3 loop spans 13 amino acids. Germline V gene sequence: CDR1 MNHEY, CDR2 SMNVEV (reference sequence). The V gene lost 5 bases and the J gene lost 6 bases, with 13 bases spanning the gap. The CDR3 reads CASSRTGISEAFF. The CDR3, as DNA: TGTGCCAGCAGTCGAACAGGGATATCTGAAGCTTTCTTT.

This clone occurred once. This rearrangement joins TRBV30 to TRBJ1-3, with no clear D. This CDR3 is 16 amino acids long. Trimming stripped 3 bases from V and 0 bases from J, with 15 bases between. Germline loops: CDR1 GTSNPN, CDR2 SVGIG (reference sequence). DNA for the CDR3: TGTGCCTGGAGCGTAAGGTCGCGATTCTCTGGAAACACCATATATTTT. The encoded protein is CAWSVRSRFSGNTIYF.

This clone has only a few counts. The chain combines TRBV7-2 with TRBJ2-7; perhaps TRBD2 as D (5 bases). Trimming took 8 bases from V and 4 from J, leaving 15 bases between them. CDR1 and CDR2 from the germline V gene are SGHTA and FQGNSA. There are 13 residues in the CDR3. CDR3 nucleotide sequence: TGTGCCAGCGGGCCTCGGACTGATTACGAGCAGTACTTC. This sequence encodes CASGPRTDYEQYF.

This chain uses TRBV7-2 with TRBJ2-5; possible D gene TRBD2, 6 bases. CDR3 length: 14 amino acids. Germline V CDR1 and CDR2: SGHTA, FQGNSA. The V end lost 5 bases, the J end lost 4 bases, and 14 bases lay between the germline ends. The CDR3 is CASSPQGGRETQYF. In nucleotides, the CDR3 is TGTGCCAGCAGCCCGCAGGGAGGCCGAGAGACCCAGTACTTC.

CDR3 DNA: TGTGCCAGCACCGAAGGGCGGGCGGCTGGAAACACCATATATTTT. This translates into CASTEGRAAGNTIYF. The genes are TRBV6-5 and TRBJ1-3; D not resolved. This CDR3 contains 15 residues. V lost 7 bases, J lost 2 bases, and 15 bases lay in between. CDR1 and CDR2 (germline): MNHEY, SVGAGI.

The DNA of the CDR3 is TGTGCCAGTAGTGCACTAGCGGGGAGGGGCGGTGAGCAGTTCTTC. It encodes CASSALAGRGGEQFF. The rearrangement joins TRBV19 to TRBJ2-1; 10 bases match TRBD2. Germline assignment: CDR1 LNHDA and CDR2 SQIVND (reference sequence). The CDR3 spans 15 residues. The junction had 10 bases not matched to a gene; V was cut back by 5 bases and J by 9 bases.